What follows are 20 T cell receptor beta chains derived from one specimen sequenced in a study of OX40 agonist ivuxolimab in advanced cancers. TCRdb keeps only in-frame clones here, not all; method: immunoSEQ multiplex PCR. The sample comprises approximately 61,000 clones, approximately 90% of which are singletons, and 15% to 20% rests with the top ten. The material was CD4+ or CD8+ T cells sorted from blood, obtained in a trial of the OX40 agonist ivuxolimab. These TCRs come from an adult with an advanced solid tumor such as melanoma, head and neck, liver or kidney cancer.

The V and J genes are TRBV27 and TRBJ2-1, with 9 bases matching TRBD2. V was pared by 3 bases and J by 10 bases, with 13 bases of the junction left unmatched. This CDR3 is 16 amino acids long. Germline V lookup: CDR1 MNHEY, CDR2 SMNVEV (reference sequence). This CDR3 is CASSFGAASGIVEQFF. The CDR3 nucleotides read TGTGCCAGCAGTTTTGGGGCGGCTAGCGGGATTGTCGAGCAGTTCTTC.

The chain uses TRBV7-2 and TRBJ2-3; the match to TRBD2 covers 9 bases. The germline V gene encodes CDR1 SGHTA and CDR2 FQGNSA. CDR3 size: 18 residues. With 1 base clipped from V and 0 bases from J, the junction kept 8 bases outside the gene matches. This chain's CDR3 is CASSLVLAGYSSTDTQYF. Written as DNA, the CDR3 is TGTGCCAGCAGCTTAGTTCTAGCGGGATACTCTAGCACAGATACGCAGTATTTT.

This clone was observed a single time. V usage is TRBV5-6 and J usage is TRBJ1-2; D not resolved. The V gene's germline CDR1 is SGHDT and CDR2 YYEEEE. The ends were cut back, 0 bases at V and 5 bases at J, with 5 bases in the middle. There are 12 residues in the CDR3. Here the CDR3 reads CASSLEGYGYTF. The CDR3 DNA reads TGTGCCAGCAGCTTGGAAGGGTATGGCTACACCTTC.

The chain employs TRBV6-1 and TRBJ2-3; D is possibly TRBD2 (5 bases). The germline V gene encodes CDR1 MNHNS and CDR2 SASEGT. The germline V and J ends were trimmed by 7 bases and 2 bases, with 7 bases remaining between them. This CDR3 comprises 12 residues. The CDR3 bases are TGTGCCAGCAACGACTACACAGATACGCAGTATTTT. Amino acids: CASNDYTDTQYF.

This rearrangement joins TRBV5-5 to TRBJ2-2; 9 bases agree with TRBD1. With 4 bases clipped from V and 4 bases from J, the junction kept 8 bases outside the gene matches. Germline CDR1 reads SGHKS; CDR2 reads YYEKEE (reference sequence). The CDR3 extends over 16 amino acids. CDR3 in DNA: TGTGCCAGCAGCGGGCGGACAGGGGAAGTCACCGGGGAGCTGTTTTTT. Translation: CASSGRTGEVTGELFF.

The rearrangement uses TRBV6-6 and TRBJ2-1; 8 positions match TRBD2. V shed 2 bases and J 5 bases; nucleotides not matched to a gene: 8. CDR3 length: 16 amino acids. CDR1 is MNHNY, CDR2 SVGAGI, per germline (reference sequence). The CDR3 DNA sequence: TGTGCCAGCAGTTACCCCTCAGCGGGAGCCCACAATGAGCAGTTCTTC. Protein: CASSYPSAGAHNEQFF.

The chain uses TRBV7-3 and TRBJ2-1; 10 positions agree with TRBD2. CDR1 is SGHTA, CDR2 FQGTGA, per germline. Losses at the gene ends were 2 bases for V and 7 bases for J; bases not matched to a gene: 14. This CDR3 spans 18 amino acids. The CDR3 spells CASSLLGQALAGANEQFF. CDR3 in DNA: TGTGCCAGCAGCTTACTAGGACAGGCCCTAGCGGGGGCAAATGAGCAGTTCTTC.

Only one count was recorded for this clone. The chain couples TRBV15 to TRBJ2-3, with 12 bases fitting TRBD1. V lost 4 bases and J lost 6; bases outside the gene matches: 8. Germline V gene data show CDR1 as LNHNV and CDR2 as YYDKDF (reference sequence). CDR3 length: 16 residues. CDR3 protein: CATSKGTGGASDTQYF. The DNA for the CDR3 is TGTGCCACCAGCAAAGGGACAGGGGGCGCATCCGATACGCAGTATTTT.

V and J are TRBV7-3 and TRBJ2-3; D remains ambiguous. Germline values: CDR1 SGHTA, CDR2 FQGTGA. The CDR3 sequence is 11 residues long. V was cut by 5 bases and J by 6 bases, with 6 bases left in between. The CDR3 is CASSVDDTQYF. In nucleotides, the CDR3 is TGTGCCAGCAGCGTCGATGATACGCAGTATTTT.

The chain couples TRBV2 to TRBJ1-1; tentatively, D is TRBD1 (5 bases). The V end lost 5 bases, the J end lost 5 bases, and 15 bases lay between the germline ends. The germline V gene encodes CDR1 SNHLY and CDR2 FYNNEI. The CDR3 consists of 14 residues. As DNA, the CDR3 is TGTGCCAGCAGTTTAGCGGGGGGATGGACTGAAGCTTTCTTT. This codes for CASSLAGGWTEAFF.

The chain recombines TRBV14 with TRBJ2-5, with 14 bases lining up with TRBD2. Germline CDR1 and CDR2: SGHDN and FVKESK. The J segment lost 4 bases and the V segment lost 4 bases, leaving 8 bases of the junction unmatched. CDR3 size: 17 residues. CDR3 sequence: CASSPPGLAGVGETQYF. CDR3 bases: TGTGCCAGCAGCCCTCCGGGACTAGCGGGAGTGGGAGAGACCCAGTACTTC.

The CDR3 sequence: CASRAETDSYNEQFF. The CDR3 DNA reads as TGTGCCAGTAGGGCGGAGACAGACTCCTACAATGAGCAGTTCTTC. The V call is TRBV19, the J call TRBJ2-1; possibly TRBD1 for D (5 bases). Germline-derived CDR1 and CDR2 are LNHDA and SQIVND (reference sequence). CDR3 length: 15 residues. Trimming removed 6 bases from V and 0 bases from J, with 12 bases in between.

This rearrangement joins TRBV28 to TRBJ2-3; 9 nucleotides match TRBD2. The V segment lost 3 bases and the J segment 2 bases; nucleotides outside the gene matches: 3. This CDR3 is built from 15 residues. The germline V gene encodes CDR1 MDHEN and CDR2 SYDVKM. The CDR3 sequence: CASSLPSGITDTQYF. Written as DNA, the CDR3 is TGTGCCAGCAGTTTGCCTAGCGGGATCACAGATACGCAGTATTTT.

This chain connects TRBV4-3 to TRBJ2-1, with D unclear. The germline V gene has CDR1 LGHNA and CDR2 YSLEER. This CDR3 spans 14 amino acids. Deletions cut 3 bases from V and 5 bases from J, with 11 bases between. CDR3 in amino acids: CASSQARRNNEQFF. The CDR3 DNA follows: TGCGCCAGCAGCCAGGCACGCCGGAACAATGAGCAGTTCTTC.

The chain joins TRBV19 to TRBJ2-3; possibly TRBD2 for D (6 bases). Germline V gene sequence: CDR1 LNHDA, CDR2 SQIVND (reference sequence). The V end lost 3 bases, the J end lost 1 base, and 11 bases lay between the germline ends. This CDR3 has 15 amino acids. CDR3 DNA: TGTGCCAGTAGTATGGAGGGGTTCGGCACAGATACGCAGTATTTT. Its translation is CASSMEGFGTDTQYF.

This clone came up once. The chain is built from TRBV4-1 and TRBJ2-1, with 10 bases that match TRBD1. J was trimmed by 2 bases and V by 4 bases; bases with no gene match: 8. Germline V CDR1 and CDR2: MGHRA, YSYEKL. The CDR3 is made up of 17 amino acids. CDR3 coding DNA: TGCGCCAGCAGCCCAACAACCGGGACAGGGGCCTACAATGAGCAGTTCTTC. Translated, it gives CASSPTTGTGAYNEQFF.

The rearrangement links TRBV30 to TRBJ2-1; 9 nucleotides agree with TRBD2. The CDR3 is 15 amino acids. The germline CDR1 and CDR2 sequences are GTSNPN and SVGIG (reference sequence). Trimming took 3 bases from V and 4 from J; bases not matched to a gene: 7. CDR3 DNA sequence: TGTGCCTGGAGCGCGCTAGCGGGATTATACAATGAGCAGTTCTTC. Translated, it gives CAWSALAGLYNEQFF.

This clone was counted a single time. The V gene is TRBV27, the J gene TRBJ2-7, with 7 positions matching TRBD1. The CDR3 has 13 amino acids. Germline CDR1 reads MNHEY; CDR2 reads SMNVEV (reference sequence). Germline trimming cut 0 bases from V and 9 bases from J; bases unmatched to any gene: 5. The CDR3 bases are TGTGCCAGCAGTTTATCGGCTAGGACAGGGCAGTACTTC. Encoded protein: CASSLSARTGQYF.

The chain has TRBV28 and TRBJ2-7; unclear D gene. Trimming took off 5 bases at V and 5 bases at J, with 10 bases between the two ends. The CDR3 has 12 residues. Looked up from germline, CDR1 is MDHEN and CDR2 is SYDVKM. The CDR3 reads CASSLYGNEQYF. The CDR3 DNA follows: TGTGCCAGCAGTCTTTACGGAAACGAGCAGTACTTC.

This clone was counted a single time. V is TRBV7-9 and J is TRBJ2-6; TRBD2 matches 8 bases. From germline, CDR1 is SEHNR and CDR2 FQNEAQ (reference sequence). The junction had 3 bases not matched to a gene; V was cut back by 6 bases and J by 2 bases. The length of the CDR3 is 15 residues. In DNA form, the CDR3 reads TGTGCCAGCAGTCTTAGCGGGGCTGGGGCCAACGTCCTGACTTTC. It codes for CASSLSGAGANVLTF.